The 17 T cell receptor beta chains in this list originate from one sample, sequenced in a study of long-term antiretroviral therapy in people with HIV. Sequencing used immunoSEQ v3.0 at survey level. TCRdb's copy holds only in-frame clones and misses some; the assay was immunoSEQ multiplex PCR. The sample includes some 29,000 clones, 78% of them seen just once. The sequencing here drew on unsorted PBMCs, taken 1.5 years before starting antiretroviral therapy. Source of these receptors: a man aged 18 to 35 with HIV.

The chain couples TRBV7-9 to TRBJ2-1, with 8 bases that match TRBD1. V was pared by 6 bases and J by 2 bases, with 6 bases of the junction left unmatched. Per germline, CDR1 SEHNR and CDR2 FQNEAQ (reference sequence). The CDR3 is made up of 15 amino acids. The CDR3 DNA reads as TGTGCCAGCAGTTCAGACAGGGGCACCTACAATGAGCAGTTCTTC. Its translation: CASSSDRGTYNEQFF.

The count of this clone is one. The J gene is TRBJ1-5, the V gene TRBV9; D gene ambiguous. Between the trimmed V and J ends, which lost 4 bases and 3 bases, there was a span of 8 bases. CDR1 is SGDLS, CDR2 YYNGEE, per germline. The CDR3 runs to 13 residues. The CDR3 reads CASSLSDNQPQHF. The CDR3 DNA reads TGTGCCAGCAGCCTTTCGGACAATCAGCCCCAGCATTTT.

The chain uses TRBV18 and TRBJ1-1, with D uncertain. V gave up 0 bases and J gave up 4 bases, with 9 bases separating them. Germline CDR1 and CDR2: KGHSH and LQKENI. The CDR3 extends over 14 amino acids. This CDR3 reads CASSPPQYATEAFF. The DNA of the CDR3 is TGTGCCAGCTCACCACCTCAATATGCCACTGAAGCTTTCTTT.

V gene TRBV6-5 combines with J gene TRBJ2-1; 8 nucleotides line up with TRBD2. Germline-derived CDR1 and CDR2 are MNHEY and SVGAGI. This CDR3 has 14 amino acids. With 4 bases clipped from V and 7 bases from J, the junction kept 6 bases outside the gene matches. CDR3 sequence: CASSFGGAENEQFF. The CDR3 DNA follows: TGTGCCAGCAGTTTCGGGGGGGCCGAGAATGAGCAGTTCTTC.

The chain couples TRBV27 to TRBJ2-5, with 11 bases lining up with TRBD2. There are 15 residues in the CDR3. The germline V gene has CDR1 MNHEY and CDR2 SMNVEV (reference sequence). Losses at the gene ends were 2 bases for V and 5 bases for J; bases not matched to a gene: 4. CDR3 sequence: CASSLTSGSLETQYF. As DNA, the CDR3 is TGTGCCAGCAGTTTAACTAGCGGGAGTTTGGAGACCCAGTACTTC.

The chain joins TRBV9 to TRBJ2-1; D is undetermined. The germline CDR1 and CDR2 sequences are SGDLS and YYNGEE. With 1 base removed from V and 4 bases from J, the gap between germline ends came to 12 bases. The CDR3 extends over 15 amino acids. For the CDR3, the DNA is TGTGCCAGCAGCGTAATAGCAGGACCGTACAATGAGCAGTTCTTC. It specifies CASSVIAGPYNEQFF.

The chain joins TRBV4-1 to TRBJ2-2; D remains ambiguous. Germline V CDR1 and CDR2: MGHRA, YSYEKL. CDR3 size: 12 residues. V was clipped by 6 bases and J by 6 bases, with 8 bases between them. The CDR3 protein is CASSLLSGELFF. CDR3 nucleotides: TGCGCCAGCAGTTTGTTGTCCGGGGAGCTGTTTTTT.

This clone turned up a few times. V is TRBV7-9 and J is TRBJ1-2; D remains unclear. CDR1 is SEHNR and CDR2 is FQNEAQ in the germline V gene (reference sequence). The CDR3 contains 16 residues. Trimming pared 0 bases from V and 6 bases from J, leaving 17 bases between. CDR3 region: CASSLAPEVPFHGYTF. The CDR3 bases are TGTGCCAGCAGCTTAGCTCCCGAGGTGCCCTTTCATGGCTACACCTTC. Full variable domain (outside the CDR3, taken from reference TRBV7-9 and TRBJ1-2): DTGVSQNPRHKITKRGQNVTFRCDPISEHNRLYWYRQTLGQGPEFLTYFQNEAQLEKSRLLSDRFSAERPKGSFSTLEIQRTEQGDSAMYLCASSLAPEVPFHGYTFGSGTRLTVV.

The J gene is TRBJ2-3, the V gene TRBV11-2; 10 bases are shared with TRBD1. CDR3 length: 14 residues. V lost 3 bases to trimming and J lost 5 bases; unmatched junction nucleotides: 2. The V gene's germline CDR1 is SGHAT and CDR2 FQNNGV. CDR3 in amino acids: CASSFGQGEDTQYF. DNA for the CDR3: TGTGCCAGCAGCTTCGGACAGGGGGAAGATACGCAGTATTTT. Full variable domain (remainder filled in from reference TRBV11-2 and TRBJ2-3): EAGVAQSPRYKIIEKRQSVAFWCNPISGHATLYWYQQILGQGPKLLIQFQNNGVVDDSQLPKDRFSAERLKGVDSTLKIQPAKLEDSAVYLCASSFGQGEDTQYFGPGTRLTVL.

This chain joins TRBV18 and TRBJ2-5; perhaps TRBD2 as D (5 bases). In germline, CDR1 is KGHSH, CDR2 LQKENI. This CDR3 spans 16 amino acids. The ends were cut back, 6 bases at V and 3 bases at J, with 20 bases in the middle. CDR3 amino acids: CASSNSRRAGKETQYF. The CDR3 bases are TGTGCCAGCTCTAATAGTCGACGGGCCGGGAAAGAGACCCAGTACTTC.

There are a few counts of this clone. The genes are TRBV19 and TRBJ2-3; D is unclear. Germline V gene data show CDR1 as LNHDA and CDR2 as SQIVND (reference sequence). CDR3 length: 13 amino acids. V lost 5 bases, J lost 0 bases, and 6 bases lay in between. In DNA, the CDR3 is TGTGCCAGTAGTTGGCTTAGCACAGATACGCAGTATTTT. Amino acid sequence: CASSWLSTDTQYF.

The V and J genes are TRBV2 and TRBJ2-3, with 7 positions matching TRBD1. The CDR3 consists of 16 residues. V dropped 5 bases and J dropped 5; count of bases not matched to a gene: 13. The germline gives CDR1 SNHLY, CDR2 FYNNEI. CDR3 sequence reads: CASSTNSGQNLDTQYF. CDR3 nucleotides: TGTGCCAGCAGTACGAACTCGGGACAGAACCTAGATACGCAGTATTTT.

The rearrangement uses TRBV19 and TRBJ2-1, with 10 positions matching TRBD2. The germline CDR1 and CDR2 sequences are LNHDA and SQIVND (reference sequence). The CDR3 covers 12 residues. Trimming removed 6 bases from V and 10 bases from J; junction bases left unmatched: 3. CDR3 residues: CASSQLAGEQFF. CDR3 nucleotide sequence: TGTGCCAGTAGCCAACTAGCGGGGGAGCAGTTCTTC.

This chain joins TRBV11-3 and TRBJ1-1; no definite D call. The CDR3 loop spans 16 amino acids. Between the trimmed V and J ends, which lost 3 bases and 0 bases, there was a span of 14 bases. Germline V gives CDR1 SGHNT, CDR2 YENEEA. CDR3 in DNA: TGTGCCAGCAGCTTTCGAGGATTCCCCGTGAACACTGAAGCTTTCTTT. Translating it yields CASSFRGFPVNTEAFF.

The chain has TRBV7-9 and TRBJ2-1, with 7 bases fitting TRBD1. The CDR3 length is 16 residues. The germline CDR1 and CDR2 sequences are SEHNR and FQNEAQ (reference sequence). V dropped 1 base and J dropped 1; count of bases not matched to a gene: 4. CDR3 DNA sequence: TGTGCCAGCAGCTTAGTACAGGGGCGATCCTACAATGAGCAGTTCTTC. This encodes CASSLVQGRSYNEQFF.

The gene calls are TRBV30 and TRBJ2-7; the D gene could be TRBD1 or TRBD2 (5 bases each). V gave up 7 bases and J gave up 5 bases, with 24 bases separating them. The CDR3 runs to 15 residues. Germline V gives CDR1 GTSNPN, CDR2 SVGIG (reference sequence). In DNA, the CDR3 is TGTGCCTCAGGAGAGGGGACGATGGGCCTGGACGAGCAGTACTTC. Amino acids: CASGEGTMGLDEQYF.

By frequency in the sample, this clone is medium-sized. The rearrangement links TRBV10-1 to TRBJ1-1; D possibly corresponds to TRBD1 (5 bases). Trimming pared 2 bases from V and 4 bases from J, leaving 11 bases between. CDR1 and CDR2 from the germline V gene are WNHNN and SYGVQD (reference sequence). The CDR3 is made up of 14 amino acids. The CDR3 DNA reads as TGCGCCAGCAGTGAGGGGACCCCCGGCACTGAAGCTTTCTTT. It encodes CASSEGTPGTEAFF.